Below, 13 T cell receptor beta chains from the same sample are listed, as sequenced in a study of graft-versus-host responses after intestinal transplantation. What these receptors recognize is not known. This table comes from immunoSEQ multiplex PCR, and its TCRdb copy is limited to in-frame clones, with some not included. The data show approximately 75,000 clones, about 94% seen once. The sample was unstimulated CD8+ T cells sorted from spleen or lymph node cells, taken before intestinal transplant. The receptors stem from a human donor who received an intestinal transplant.

The genes are TRBV6-1 and TRBJ2-2; TRBD2 might be the D (7 bases). V lost 7 bases to trimming and J lost 4 bases, with 10 bases between them. Germline V gene data show CDR1 as MNHNS and CDR2 as SASEGT. CDR3 size: 13 residues. In nucleotides, the CDR3 is TGTGCCAGCATAGGGGGGGGCACCGGGGAGCTGTTTTTT. It translates to CASIGGGTGELFF.

This chain joins TRBV6-5 and TRBJ2-7; TRBD2 agrees at 7 bases. V was clipped by 2 bases and J by 2 bases; unmatched bases: 3. The CDR3 covers 14 residues. Germline V gene data show CDR1 as MNHEY and CDR2 as SVGAGI. CDR3 in amino acids: CASSYASGAYEQYF. For the CDR3, the DNA is TGTGCCAGCAGTTACGCTAGCGGAGCCTACGAGCAGTACTTC.

The rearrangement links TRBV5-1 to TRBJ2-1, with D possibly matching TRBD2 (5 bases). Germline V gene sequence: CDR1 SGHRS, CDR2 YFSETQ. This CDR3 comprises 12 residues. Trimming removed 2 bases at V and 10 bases at J, with 10 bases between. CDR3 sequence (DNA): TGCGCCAGCAGCTTAGGCGGGCCGGAGCAGTTCTTC. It codes for CASSLGGPEQFF.

The chain carries TRBV16 and TRBJ1-2; TRBD1 might be the D (5 bases). Germline CDR1 reads KGHSY; CDR2 reads FQNENV. This CDR3 spans 17 amino acids. V lost 4 bases and J 4 bases, leaving 22 bases between the germline ends. The CDR3 reads CASSRYRIVRKTYGYTF. In nucleotides, the CDR3 is TGTGCCAGCAGCCGTTACAGGATCGTTAGAAAGACCTATGGCTACACCTTC.

Only one count was recorded for this clone. The chain carries TRBV27 and TRBJ1-2; 7 nucleotides line up with TRBD1. Per the germline V gene, CDR1 is MNHEY and CDR2 is SMNVEV (reference sequence). The CDR3 has 14 amino acids. V shed 5 bases and J 3 bases; nucleotides not matched to a gene: 6. This chain's CDR3 is CASSAGTAHYGYTF. CDR3 DNA: TGTGCCAGCAGTGCCGGGACAGCACACTATGGCTACACCTTC.

For this clone: The same CDR3 is also encoded by other DNA sequences in this sample. The CDR3 sequence is CSVVGDRGDGYTF. The CDR3 nucleotides are TGCAGCGTTGTAGGGGACAGGGGAGACGGCTACACCTTC. The rearrangement links TRBV29-1 to TRBJ1-2; 10 bases are a match to TRBD1. CDR1 and CDR2 from the germline V gene are SQVTM and ANQGSEA. V dropped 4 bases and J dropped 8; count of bases not matched to a gene: 7. This CDR3 has 13 amino acids.

The CDR3, as DNA: TGCAGCGTAGCGGGAGTGGGAGATACGCAGTATTTT. Translation gives CSVAGVGDTQYF. The J gene is TRBJ2-3, the V gene TRBV29-1; 8 bases line up with TRBD2. In germline, CDR1 is SQVTM, CDR2 ANQGSEA. The CDR3 runs to 12 residues. V lost 6 bases and J lost 5; bases outside the gene matches: 4.

As for this clone: Other DNA sequences in this specimen translate into the identical CDR3. The CDR3 nucleotides are TGCGCCAGCAGCTTGGCTAGCTTGAATGAGCAGTTCTTC. This codes for CASSLASLNEQFF. This chain uses TRBV5-1 with TRBJ2-1; a weak D match, TRBD2 (5 bases). Trimming pared 0 bases from V and 7 bases from J, leaving 8 bases between. The germline V gene has CDR1 SGHRS and CDR2 YFSETQ. The CDR3 sequence is 13 residues long.

V usage is TRBV5-8 and J usage is TRBJ1-2; TRBD1 matches at 7 bases. V lost 1 base to trimming and J lost 3 bases; unmatched junction nucleotides: 15. This CDR3 has 18 amino acids. Per the germline V gene, CDR1 is SGHTS and CDR2 is YDEGEE. For the CDR3, the DNA is TGTGCCAGCAGCTTGAAGGACAGGCGATTCCCCCGGGACTATGGCTACACCTTC. Protein: CASSLKDRRFPRDYGYTF. The entire variable domain, with the rest obtained from reference TRBV5-8 and TRBJ1-2, is as follows: EAGVTQSPTHLIKTRGQQATLRCSPISGHTSVYWYQQALGLGLQFLLWYDEGEERNRGNFPPRFSGRQFPNYSSELNVNALELEDSALYLCASSLKDRRFPRDYGYTFGSGTRLTVV.

The V gene is TRBV28, the J gene TRBJ1-1; D is perhaps TRBD1 (5 bases). This CDR3 has 15 amino acids. Deletions cut 8 bases from V and 3 bases from J, with 19 bases between. The germline V gene has CDR1 MDHEN and CDR2 SYDVKM. The CDR3 region is CASVGHLKADTEAFF. The CDR3 DNA is TGTGCCAGCGTTGGACACCTTAAGGCCGACACTGAAGCTTTCTTT.

V gene TRBV5-1 combines with J gene TRBJ2-1; possibly TRBD2 for D (5 bases). CDR1 is SGHRS and CDR2 is YFSETQ in the germline V gene. The CDR3 has 13 amino acids. The V end was cut by 2 bases, the J end by 7 bases, with 10 bases between. The CDR3 DNA follows: TGCGCCAGCAGCTTACAACTAGAGAATGAGCAGTTCTTC. Protein product: CASSLQLENEQFF.

The chain employs TRBV11-2 and TRBJ1-5; possible D gene TRBD1, 5 bases. The CDR3 has 16 amino acids. CDR1 and CDR2 (germline): SGHAT, FQNNGV. Trimming stripped 5 bases from V and 0 bases from J, with 14 bases between. The CDR3 bases are TGTGCCAGCAGCCGTTTAGGGACGGATAGCAATCAGCCCCAGCATTTT. Translated, it gives CASSRLGTDSNQPQHF.

The CDR3 loop is CASSQASLYGYTF. CDR3 coding DNA: TGCGCCAGCAGCCAAGCCAGCCTCTATGGCTACACCTTC. The chain joins TRBV4-1 to TRBJ1-2; no definite D call. Between the trimmed V and J ends, which lost 1 base and 4 bases, there was a span of 7 bases. The germline V gene encodes CDR1 MGHRA and CDR2 YSYEKL. CDR3 size: 13 residues.